This entry concerns a single T cell receptor (beta chain). This CDR3 spans 15 amino acids. Trimming stripped 0 bases from V and 0 bases from J, with 9 bases between. CDR1 and CDR2 from the germline V gene are SGHRS and YFSETQ. TCRdb recomputed calls from the RT-PCR reads with MiXCR, one row per CDR3 protein. The table has around 700,000 distinct CDR3 sequences, more than 13% seen once. This receptor was taken from a female donor in good health, serving as a healthy control. Material: memory CD4+ T cells from blood. The rearrangement uses TRBV5-1 and TRBJ2-5; D ambiguous. The CDR3 sequence: CASSLGAMYQETQYF. The CDR3 nucleotides are TGCGCCAGCAGCTTGGGGGCCATGTACCAAGAGACCCAGTACTTC.